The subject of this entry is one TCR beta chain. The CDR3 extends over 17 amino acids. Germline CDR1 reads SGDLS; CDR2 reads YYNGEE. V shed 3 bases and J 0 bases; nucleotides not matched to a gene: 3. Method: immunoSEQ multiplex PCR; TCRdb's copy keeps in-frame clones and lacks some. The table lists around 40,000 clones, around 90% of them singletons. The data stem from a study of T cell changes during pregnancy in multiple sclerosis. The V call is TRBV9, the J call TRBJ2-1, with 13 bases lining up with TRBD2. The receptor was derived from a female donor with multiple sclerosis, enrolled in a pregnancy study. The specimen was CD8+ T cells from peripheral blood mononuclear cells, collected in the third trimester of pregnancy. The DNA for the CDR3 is TGTGCCAGCAGCGGACTAGCGGGAGGTACCTCCTACAATGAGCAGTTCTTC. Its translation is CASSGLAGGTSYNEQFF.